The rows below give T cell receptor beta chains drawn from one sample of a study of cytotoxic CD8 clonotypes in ibrutinib-treated CLL. Repertoires were generated with immunoSEQ multiplex PCR, while TCRdb's copy carries only in-frame clones and drops some. The table lists 130,000 or so clones, 77% of them singletons. Here the sequenced sample was PBMCs, taken after 12 months of ibrutinib treatment. These receptors all come from a human donor with chronic lymphocytic leukemia. The CDR3 runs from the conserved cysteine through the conserved F or W. Clone size is not always given. Where it is, it says once, few, many or a class for expanded clones.

NA,TRBJ2-3,TRBV7-8,CASSLVGGPDTQYF
few,TRBJ2-7,TRBV18,CASSPSGGRSYEQYF
NA,TRBJ2-7,TRBV2,CASTEGSGAPAYEQYF
NA,TRBJ2-1,TRBV5-1,CASSFWDAYNEQFF
NA,TRBJ1-5,TRBV6-4,CASITPRVSLGEGSNQPQHF
NA,TRBJ1-1,TRBV5-1,CASSLVKHTEAFF
once,TRBJ2-1,TRBV7-8,CASSKIWGLAGETQNEQFF
NA,TRBJ1-1,TRBV6-1,CASSEGHRGVSEAFF
NA,TRBJ2-4,TRBV11-3,CASSSIPGRGGNIQYF
NA,TRBJ1-1,TRBV11-2,CASNPRQGGNTEAFF
NA,TRBJ1-2,TRBV5-1,CASSLLVAGHLNYGYTF
NA,TRBJ1-1,TRBV7-2,CASSLVTADEAFF
once,TRBJ2-1,TRBV27,CASGYSGRGNNEQFF
NA,TRBJ1-5,TRBV19,CASDQGFGNQPQHF
NA,TRBJ2-7,TRBV6-5,CASSPSWRRPREQYF
once,TRBJ2-7,TRBV13,CASSLTGYEQYF
few,TRBJ2-1,TRBV30,CASSWEPPYNEQFF
NA,TRBJ1-5,TRBV6-1,CASRTNRGAQPQHF
NA,TRBJ1-4,TRBV7-9,CASSPGASNEKLFF
NA,TRBJ1-1,TRBV6-1,CASQGYTEAFF
NA,TRBJ2-3,TRBV9,CASSDGTRYFTDTQYF
NA,TRBJ1-2,TRBV19,CASSIAYRGNYGYTF